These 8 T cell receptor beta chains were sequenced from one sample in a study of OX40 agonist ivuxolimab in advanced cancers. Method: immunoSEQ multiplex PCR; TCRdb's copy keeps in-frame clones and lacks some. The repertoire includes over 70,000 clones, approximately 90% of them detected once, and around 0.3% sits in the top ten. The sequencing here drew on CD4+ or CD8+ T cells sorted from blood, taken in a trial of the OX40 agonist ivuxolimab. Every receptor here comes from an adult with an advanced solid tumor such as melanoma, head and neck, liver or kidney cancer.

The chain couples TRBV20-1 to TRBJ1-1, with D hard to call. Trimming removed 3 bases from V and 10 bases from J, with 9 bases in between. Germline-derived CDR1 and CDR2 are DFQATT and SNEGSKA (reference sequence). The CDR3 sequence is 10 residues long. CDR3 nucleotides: TGCAGTGCTAGGAACATACGAGCTTTCTTT. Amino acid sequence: CSARNIRAFF.

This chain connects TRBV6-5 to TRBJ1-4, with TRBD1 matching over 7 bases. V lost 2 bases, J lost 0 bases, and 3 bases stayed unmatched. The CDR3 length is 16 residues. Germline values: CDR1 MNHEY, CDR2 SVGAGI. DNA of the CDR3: TGTGCCAGCAGTTACGGGGACAGAGCAACTAATGAAAAACTGTTTTTT. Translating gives CASSYGDRATNEKLFF.

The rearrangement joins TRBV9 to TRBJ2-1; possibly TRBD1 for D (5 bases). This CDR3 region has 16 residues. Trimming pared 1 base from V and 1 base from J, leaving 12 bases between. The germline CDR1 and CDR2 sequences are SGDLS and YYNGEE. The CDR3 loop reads CASSVLGAGSYNEQFF. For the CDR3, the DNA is TGTGCCAGCAGCGTACTTGGCGCAGGGTCCTACAATGAGCAGTTCTTC.

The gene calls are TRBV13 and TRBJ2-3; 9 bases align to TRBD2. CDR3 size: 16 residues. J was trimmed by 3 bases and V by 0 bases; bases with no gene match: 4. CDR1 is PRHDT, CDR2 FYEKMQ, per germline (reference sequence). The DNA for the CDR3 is TGTGCCAGCAGCTTAGGGGGCCTAGCGGGGACAGATACGCAGTATTTT. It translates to CASSLGGLAGTDTQYF.

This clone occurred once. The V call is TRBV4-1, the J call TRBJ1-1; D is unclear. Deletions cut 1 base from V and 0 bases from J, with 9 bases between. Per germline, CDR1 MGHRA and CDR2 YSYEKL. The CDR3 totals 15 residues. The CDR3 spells CASSQVDRMNTEAFF. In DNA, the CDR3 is TGCGCCAGCAGCCAAGTCGACCGAATGAACACTGAAGCTTTCTTT.

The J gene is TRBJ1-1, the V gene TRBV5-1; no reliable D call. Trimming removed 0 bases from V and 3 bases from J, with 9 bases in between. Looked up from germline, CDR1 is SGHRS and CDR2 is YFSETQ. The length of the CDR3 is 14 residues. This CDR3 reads CASSLAPGYTEAFF. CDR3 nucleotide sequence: TGCGCCAGCAGCTTGGCCCCCGGGTACACTGAAGCTTTCTTT.

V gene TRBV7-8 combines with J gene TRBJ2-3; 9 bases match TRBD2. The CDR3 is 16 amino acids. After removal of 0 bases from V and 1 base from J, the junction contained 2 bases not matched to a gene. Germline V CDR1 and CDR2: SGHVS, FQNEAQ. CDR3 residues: CASSLAAGGRTDTQYF. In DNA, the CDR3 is TGTGCCAGCAGCTTAGCAGCGGGGGGACGCACAGATACGCAGTATTTT.

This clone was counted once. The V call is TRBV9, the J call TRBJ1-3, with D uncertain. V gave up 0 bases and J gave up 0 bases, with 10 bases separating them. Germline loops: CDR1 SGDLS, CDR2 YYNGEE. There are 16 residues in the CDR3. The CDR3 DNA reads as TGTGCCAGCAGCGTAGGAGAAGCGTTCTCTGGAAACACCATATATTTT. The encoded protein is CASSVGEAFSGNTIYF. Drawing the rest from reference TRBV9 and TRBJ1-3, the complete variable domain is DSGVTQTPKHLITATGQRVTLRCSPRSGDLSVYWYQQSLDQGLQFLIQYYNGEERAKGNILERFSAQQFPDLHSELNLSSLELGDSALYFCASSVGEAFSGNTIYFGEGSWLTVV.